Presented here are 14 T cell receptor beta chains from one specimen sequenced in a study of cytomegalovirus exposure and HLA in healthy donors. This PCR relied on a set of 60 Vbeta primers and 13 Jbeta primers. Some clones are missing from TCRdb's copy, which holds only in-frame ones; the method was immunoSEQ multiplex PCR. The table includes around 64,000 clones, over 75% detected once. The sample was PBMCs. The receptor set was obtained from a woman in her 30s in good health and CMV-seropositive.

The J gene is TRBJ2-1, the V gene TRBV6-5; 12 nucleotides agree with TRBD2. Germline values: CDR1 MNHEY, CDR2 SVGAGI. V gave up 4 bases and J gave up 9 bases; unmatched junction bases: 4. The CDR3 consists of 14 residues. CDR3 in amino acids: CASSWTSGEGEQFF. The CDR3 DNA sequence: TGTGCCAGCAGTTGGACTAGCGGGGAGGGTGAGCAGTTCTTC.

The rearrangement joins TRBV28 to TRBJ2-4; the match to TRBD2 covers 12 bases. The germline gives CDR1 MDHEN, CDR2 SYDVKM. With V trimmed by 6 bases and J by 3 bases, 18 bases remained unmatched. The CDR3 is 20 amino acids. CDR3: CASRTHQRLAGDMNKNIQYF. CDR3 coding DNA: TGTGCCAGCAGAACACACCAGAGACTAGCGGGAGACATGAACAAAAACATTCAGTACTTC.

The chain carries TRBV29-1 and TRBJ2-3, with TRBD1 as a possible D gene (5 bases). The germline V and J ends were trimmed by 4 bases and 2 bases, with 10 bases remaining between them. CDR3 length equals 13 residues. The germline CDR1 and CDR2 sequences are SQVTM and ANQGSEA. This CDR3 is CSVARGLTDTQYF. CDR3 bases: TGCAGCGTTGCAAGGGGCCTCACAGATACGCAGTATTTT.

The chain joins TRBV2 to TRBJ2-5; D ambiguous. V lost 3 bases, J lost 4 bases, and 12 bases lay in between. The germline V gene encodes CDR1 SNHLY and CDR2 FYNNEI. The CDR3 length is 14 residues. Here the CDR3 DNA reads TGTGCCAGCAGTGACGTGGGTGGGCGAGAGACCCAGTACTTC. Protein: CASSDVGGRETQYF.

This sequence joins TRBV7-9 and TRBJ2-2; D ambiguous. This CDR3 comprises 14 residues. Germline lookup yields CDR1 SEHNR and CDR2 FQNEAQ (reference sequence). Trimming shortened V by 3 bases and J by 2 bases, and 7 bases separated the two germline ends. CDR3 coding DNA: TGTGCCAGCAGCTTTGGCAAAAACACCGGGGAGCTGTTTTTT. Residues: CASSFGKNTGELFF.

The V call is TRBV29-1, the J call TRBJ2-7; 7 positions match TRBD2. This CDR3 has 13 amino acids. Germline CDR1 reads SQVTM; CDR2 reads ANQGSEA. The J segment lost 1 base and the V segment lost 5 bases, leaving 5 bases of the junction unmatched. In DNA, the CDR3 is TGCAGCGTTCTGTCTAGCGGATCCTACGAGCAGTACTTC. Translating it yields CSVLSSGSYEQYF.

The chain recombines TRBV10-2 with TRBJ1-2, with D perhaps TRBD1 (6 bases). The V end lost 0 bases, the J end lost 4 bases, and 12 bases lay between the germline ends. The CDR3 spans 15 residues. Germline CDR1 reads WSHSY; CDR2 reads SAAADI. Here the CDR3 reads CASSESGGLSYGYTF. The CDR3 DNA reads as TGCGCCAGCAGTGAGTCGGGGGGGCTAAGCTATGGCTACACCTTC.

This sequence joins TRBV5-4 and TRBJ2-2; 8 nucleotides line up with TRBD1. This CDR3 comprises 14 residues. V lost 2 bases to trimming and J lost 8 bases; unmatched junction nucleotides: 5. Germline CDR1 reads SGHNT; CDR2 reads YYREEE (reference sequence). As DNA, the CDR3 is TGTGCCAGCAGCTTTGAGACAGGGGTTGGGGAGCTGTTTTTT. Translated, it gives CASSFETGVGELFF.

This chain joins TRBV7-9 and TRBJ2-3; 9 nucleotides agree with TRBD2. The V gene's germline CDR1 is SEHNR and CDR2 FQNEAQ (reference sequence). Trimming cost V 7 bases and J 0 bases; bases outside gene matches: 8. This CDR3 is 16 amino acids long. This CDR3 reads CASTTGLADSTDTQYF. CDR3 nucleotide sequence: TGTGCCAGCACCACGGGACTAGCAGATAGCACAGATACGCAGTATTTT. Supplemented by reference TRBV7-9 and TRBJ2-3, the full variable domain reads DTGVSQNPRHKITKRGQNVTFRCDPISEHNRLYWYRQTLGQGPEFLTYFQNEAQLEKSRLLSDRFSAERPKGSFSTLEIQRTEQGDSAMYLCASTTGLADSTDTQYFGPGTRLTVL.

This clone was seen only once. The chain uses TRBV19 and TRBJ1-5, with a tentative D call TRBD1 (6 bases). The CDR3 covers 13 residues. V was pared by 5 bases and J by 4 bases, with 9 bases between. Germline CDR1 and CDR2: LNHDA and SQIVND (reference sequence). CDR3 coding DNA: TGTGCCAGTAGTTTCAGGGGAAATCAGCCCCAGCATTTT. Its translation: CASSFRGNQPQHF.

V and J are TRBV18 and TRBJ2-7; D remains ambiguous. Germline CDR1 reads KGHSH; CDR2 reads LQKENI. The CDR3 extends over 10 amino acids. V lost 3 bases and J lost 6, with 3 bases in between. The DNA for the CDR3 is TGTGCCAGCTCACCCTCCGAGCAGTACTTC. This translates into CASSPSEQYF. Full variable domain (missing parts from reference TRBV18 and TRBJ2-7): NAGVMQNPRHLVRRRGQEARLRCSPMKGHSHVYWYRQLPEEGLKFMVYLQKENIIDESGMPKERFSAEFPKEGPSILRIQQVVRGDSAAYFCASSPSEQYFGPGTRLTVT.

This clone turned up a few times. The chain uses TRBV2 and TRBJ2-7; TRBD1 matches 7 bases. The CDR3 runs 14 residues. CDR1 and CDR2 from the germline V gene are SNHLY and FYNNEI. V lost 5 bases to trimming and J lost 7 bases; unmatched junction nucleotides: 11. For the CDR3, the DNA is TGTGCCAGCAGTCCCGGACAGGCTCCGGCGGAGCAGTACTTC. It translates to CASSPGQAPAEQYF.

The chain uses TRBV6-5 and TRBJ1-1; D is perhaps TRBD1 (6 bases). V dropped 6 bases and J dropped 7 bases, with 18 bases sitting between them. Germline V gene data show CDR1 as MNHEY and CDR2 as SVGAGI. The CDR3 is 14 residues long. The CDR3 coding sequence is TGTGCCAGCAGGGCCCTGGGGGGGCGAAGTGAAGCTTTCTTT. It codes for CASRALGGRSEAFF.

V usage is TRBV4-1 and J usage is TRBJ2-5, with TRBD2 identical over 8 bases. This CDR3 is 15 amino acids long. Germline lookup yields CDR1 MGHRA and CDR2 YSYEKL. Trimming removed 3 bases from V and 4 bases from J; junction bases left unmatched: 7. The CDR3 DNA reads TGCGCCAGCAGCCAGAGAGCGGGAGCATTAGAGACCCAGTACTTC. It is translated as CASSQRAGALETQYF.